This T cell receptor beta chain was documented in a study of T cell responses to AZD1222 COVID-19 vaccine. Clones were read by immunoSEQ multiplex PCR, and TCRdb kept only the in-frame ones, dropping some. The table has about 140,000 clones, around 90% seen once. Trimming took off 1 base at V and 2 bases at J, with 7 bases between the two ends. Germline CDR1 LGHNA, CDR2 YNFKEQ. The CDR3 consists of 14 residues. The sequence derives from an adult who received the AZD1222 COVID-19 vaccine. The rearrangement links TRBV4-2 to TRBJ2-3; D is uncertain. The sample in question was peripheral blood, obtained 28 days after the second AZD1222 dose. The CDR3 spells CASSQGQATDTQYF. In DNA form, the CDR3 reads TGTGCCAGCAGCCAAGGGCAGGCCACAGATACGCAGTATTTT.